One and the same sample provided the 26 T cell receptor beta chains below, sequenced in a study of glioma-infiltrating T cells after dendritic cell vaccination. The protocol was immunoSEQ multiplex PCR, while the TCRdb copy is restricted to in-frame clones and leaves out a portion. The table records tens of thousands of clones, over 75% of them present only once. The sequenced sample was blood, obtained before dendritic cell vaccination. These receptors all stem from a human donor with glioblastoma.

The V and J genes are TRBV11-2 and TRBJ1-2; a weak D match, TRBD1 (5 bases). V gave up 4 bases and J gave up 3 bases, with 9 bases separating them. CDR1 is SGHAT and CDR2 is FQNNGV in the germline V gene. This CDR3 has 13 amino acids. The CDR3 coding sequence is TGTGCCAGCAGCTCCGACAGATACTATGGCTACACCTTC. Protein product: CASSSDRYYGYTF. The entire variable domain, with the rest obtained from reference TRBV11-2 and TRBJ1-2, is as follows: EAGVAQSPRYKIIEKRQSVAFWCNPISGHATLYWYQQILGQGPKLLIQFQNNGVVDDSQLPKDRFSAERLKGVDSTLKIQPAKLEDSAVYLCASSSDRYYGYTFGSGTRLTVV.

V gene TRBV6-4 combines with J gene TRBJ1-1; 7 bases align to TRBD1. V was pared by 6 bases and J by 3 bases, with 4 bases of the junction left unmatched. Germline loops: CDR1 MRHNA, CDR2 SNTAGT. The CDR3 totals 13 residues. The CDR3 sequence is CASSVQGDTEAFF. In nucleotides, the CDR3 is TGTGCCAGCAGCGTCCAGGGGGACACTGAAGCTTTCTTT.

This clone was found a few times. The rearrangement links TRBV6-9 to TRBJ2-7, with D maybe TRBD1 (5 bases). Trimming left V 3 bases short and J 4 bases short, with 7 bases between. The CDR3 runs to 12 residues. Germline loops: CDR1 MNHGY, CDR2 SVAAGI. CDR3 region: CASSYQGYEQYV. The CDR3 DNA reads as TGTGCCAGCAGTTACCAGGGTTACGAGCAGTACGTC.

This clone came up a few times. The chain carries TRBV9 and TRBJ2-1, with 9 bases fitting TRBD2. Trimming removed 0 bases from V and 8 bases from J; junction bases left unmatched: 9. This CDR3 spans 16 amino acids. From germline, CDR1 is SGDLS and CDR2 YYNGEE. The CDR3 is CASSVGAGGGFDEQFF. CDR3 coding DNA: TGTGCCAGCAGCGTAGGGGCGGGAGGGGGCTTCGATGAGCAGTTCTTC.

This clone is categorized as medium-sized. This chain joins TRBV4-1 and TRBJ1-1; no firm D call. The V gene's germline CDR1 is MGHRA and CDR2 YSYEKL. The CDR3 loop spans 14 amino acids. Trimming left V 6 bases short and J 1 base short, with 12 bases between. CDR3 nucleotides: TGCGCCAGCAGAGGACTAATACGGAACACTGAAGCTTTCTTT. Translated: CASRGLIRNTEAFF.

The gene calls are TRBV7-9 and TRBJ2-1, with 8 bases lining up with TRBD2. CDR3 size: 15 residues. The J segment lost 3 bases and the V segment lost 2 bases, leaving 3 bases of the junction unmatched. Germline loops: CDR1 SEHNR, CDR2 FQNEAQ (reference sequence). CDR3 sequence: CASSLIAGSYNEQFF. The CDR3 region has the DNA TGTGCCAGCAGCTTAATAGCGGGGAGCTACAATGAGCAGTTCTTC.

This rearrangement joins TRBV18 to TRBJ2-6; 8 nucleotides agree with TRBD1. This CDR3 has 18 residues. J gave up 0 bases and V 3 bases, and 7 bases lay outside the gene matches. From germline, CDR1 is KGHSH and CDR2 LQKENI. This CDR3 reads CASSPLTGVISGANVLTF. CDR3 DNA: TGTGCCAGCTCACCCTTGACAGGGGTGATCTCTGGGGCCAACGTCCTGACTTTC.

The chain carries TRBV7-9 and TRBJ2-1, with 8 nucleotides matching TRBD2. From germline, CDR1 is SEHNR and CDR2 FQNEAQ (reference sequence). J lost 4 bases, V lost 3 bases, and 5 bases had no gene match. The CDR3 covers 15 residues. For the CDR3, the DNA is TGTGCCAGCAGCTTCAGACTAGCGTCTTACAATGAGCAGTTCTTC. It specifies CASSFRLASYNEQFF.

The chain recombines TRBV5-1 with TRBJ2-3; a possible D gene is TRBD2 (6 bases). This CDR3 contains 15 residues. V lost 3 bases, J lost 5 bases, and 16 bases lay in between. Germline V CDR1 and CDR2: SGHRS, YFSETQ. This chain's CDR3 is CASSYGGAREDTQYF. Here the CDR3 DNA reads TGCGCCAGCAGCTACGGGGGAGCACGGGAAGATACGCAGTATTTT.

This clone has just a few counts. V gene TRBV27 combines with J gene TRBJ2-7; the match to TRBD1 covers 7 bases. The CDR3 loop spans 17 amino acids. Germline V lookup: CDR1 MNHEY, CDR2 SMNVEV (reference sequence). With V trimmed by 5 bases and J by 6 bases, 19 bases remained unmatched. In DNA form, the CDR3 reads TGTGCCAGCAGTAACCCCTGGGCAGGGGGTCCCCTTAGCGAGCAGTACTTC. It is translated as CASSNPWAGGPLSEQYF.

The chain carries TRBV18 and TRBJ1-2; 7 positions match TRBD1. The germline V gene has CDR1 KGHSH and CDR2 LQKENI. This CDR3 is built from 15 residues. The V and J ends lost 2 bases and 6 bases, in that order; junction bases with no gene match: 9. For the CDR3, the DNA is TGTGCCAGCTCACCAAGTGCCCAGGGGGGCGATGGCTACACCTTC. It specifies CASSPSAQGGDGYTF.

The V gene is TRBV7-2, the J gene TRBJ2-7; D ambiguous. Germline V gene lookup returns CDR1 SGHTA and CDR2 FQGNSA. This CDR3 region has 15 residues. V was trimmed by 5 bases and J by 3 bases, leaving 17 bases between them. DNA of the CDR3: TGTGCCAGCAGCGCTCACTTCAGCAAGCACTACGAGCAGTACGTC. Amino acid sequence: CASSAHFSKHYEQYV.

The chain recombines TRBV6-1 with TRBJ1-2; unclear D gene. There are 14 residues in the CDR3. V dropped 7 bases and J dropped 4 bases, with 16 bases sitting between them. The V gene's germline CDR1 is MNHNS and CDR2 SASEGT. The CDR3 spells CASTYTGVGYGYTF. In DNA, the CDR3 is TGTGCCAGCACCTACACCGGGGTTGGCTATGGCTACACCTTC.

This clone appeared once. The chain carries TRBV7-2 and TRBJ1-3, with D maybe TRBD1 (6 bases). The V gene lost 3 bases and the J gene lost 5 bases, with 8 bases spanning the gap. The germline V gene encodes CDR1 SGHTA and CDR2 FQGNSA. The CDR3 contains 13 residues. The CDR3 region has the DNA TGTGCCAGCAGCTTGACAGGTAGAAACACCATATATTTT. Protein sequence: CASSLTGRNTIYF.

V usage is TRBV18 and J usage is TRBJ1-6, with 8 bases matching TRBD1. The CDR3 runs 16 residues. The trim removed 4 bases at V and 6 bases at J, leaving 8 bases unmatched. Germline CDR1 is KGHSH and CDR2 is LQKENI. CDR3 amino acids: CASSRISTGVNSPLHF. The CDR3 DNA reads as TGTGCCAGCTCACGAATCTCGACAGGGGTTAATTCACCCCTCCACTTT.

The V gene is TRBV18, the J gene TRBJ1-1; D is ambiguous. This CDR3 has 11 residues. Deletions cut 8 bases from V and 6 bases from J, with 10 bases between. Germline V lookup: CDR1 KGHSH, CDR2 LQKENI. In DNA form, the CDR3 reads TGTGCCAGCGCCCAATCGGCTGAAGCTTTCTTT. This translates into CASAQSAEAFF.

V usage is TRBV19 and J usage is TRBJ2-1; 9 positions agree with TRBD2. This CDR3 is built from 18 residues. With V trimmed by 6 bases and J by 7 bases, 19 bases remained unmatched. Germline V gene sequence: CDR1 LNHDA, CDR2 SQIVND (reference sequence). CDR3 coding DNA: TGTGCCAGTAGCCCCCGCTCCGGGACTAGCAGGGTGGGTAATGAGCAGTTCTTC. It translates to CASSPRSGTSRVGNEQFF.

CDR3 in amino acids: CASSFQGAGNQPQHF. CDR3 sequence (DNA): TGTGCCAGCAGCTTCCAGGGGGCAGGCAATCAGCCCCAGCATTTT. The chain carries TRBV7-9 and TRBJ1-5; 8 bases are a match to TRBD1. The CDR3 runs to 15 residues. Germline V gene sequence: CDR1 SEHNR, CDR2 FQNEAQ (reference sequence). V was clipped by 3 bases and J by 2 bases; unmatched bases: 3.

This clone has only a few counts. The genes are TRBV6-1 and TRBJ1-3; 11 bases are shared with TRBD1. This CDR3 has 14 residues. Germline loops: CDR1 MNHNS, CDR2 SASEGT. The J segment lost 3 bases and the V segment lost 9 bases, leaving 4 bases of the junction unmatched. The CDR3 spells CARGGTGGGNTIYF. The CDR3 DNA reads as TGTGCCAGGGGAGGGACAGGGGGTGGAAACACCATATATTTT.

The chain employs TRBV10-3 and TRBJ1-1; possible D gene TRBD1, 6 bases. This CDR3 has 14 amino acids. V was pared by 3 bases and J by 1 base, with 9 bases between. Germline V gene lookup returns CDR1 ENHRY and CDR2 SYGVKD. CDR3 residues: CAISDLQGNTEAFF. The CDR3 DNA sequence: TGTGCCATCAGTGACTTACAGGGGAACACTGAAGCTTTCTTT.

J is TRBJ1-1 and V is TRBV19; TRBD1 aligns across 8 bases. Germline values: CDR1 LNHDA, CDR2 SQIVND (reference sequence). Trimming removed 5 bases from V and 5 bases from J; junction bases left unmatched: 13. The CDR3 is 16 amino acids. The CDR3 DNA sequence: TGTGCCAGTAGTTCGGTGACAGGGGTAAGAAAGACTGAAGCTTTCTTT. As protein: CASSSVTGVRKTEAFF.

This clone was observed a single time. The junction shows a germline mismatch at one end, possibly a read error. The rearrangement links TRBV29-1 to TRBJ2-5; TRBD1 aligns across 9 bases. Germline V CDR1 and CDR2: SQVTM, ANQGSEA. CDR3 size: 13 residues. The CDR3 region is CSAEGQGWETQYF. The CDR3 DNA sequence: TGCAGCGCTGAAGGACAGGGGTGGGAGACCCAGTACTTC. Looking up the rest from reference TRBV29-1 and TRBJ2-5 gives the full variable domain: SAVISQKPSRDICQRGTSLTIQCQVDSQVTMMFWYRQQPGQSLTLIATANQGSEATYESGFVIDKFPISRPNLTFSTLTVSNMSPEDSSIYLCSAEGQGWETQYFGPGTRLLVL.

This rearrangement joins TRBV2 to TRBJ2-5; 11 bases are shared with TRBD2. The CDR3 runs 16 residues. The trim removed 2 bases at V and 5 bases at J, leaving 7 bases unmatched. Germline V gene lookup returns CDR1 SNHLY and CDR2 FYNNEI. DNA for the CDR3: TGTGCCAGCAGTGAAAGTAGCGGGGGGGCGTGGGAGACCCAGTACTTC. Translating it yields CASSESSGGAWETQYF.

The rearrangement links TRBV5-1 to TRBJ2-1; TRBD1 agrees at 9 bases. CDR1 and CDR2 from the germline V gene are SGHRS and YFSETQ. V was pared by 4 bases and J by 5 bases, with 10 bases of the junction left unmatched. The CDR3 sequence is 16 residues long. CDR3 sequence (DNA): TGCGCCAGCAGCGTGGCTCCGAGACAGGGGGACAATGAGCAGTTCTTC. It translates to CASSVAPRQGDNEQFF.

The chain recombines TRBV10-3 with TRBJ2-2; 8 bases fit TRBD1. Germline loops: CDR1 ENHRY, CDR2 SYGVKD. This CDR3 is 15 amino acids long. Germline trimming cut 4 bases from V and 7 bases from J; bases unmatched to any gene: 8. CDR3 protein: CAISGTGSTSGELFF. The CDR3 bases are TGTGCCATCAGTGGGACAGGGAGTACTAGCGGGGAGCTGTTTTTT.

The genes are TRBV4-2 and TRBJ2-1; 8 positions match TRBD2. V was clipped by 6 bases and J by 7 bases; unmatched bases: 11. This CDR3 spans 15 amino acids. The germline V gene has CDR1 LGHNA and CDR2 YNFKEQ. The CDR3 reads CASSPRLAGGNEQFF. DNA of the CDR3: TGTGCCAGCAGTCCCCGGCTAGCGGGCGGGAATGAGCAGTTCTTC.